This TCR beta chain came from a study of Ad26.COV2.S vaccination and SARS-CoV-2 variants. Indicated treatment: 15 to 20 received Ad26.COV2.S at low or high dose, single or two shots; 5 received placebo; per-sample allocation not given. Samples were taken on day 63 after the first vaccine or placebo injection. The CDR3 is made up of 14 amino acids. Germline-derived CDR1 and CDR2 are MDHEN and SYDVKM. V dropped 3 bases and J dropped 0 bases, with 7 bases sitting between them. Only in-frame clones appear in the TCRdb table, and some are missing; sequencing was by immunoSEQ multiplex PCR. Among fewer than 600,000 clones listed, roughly nine tenths were seen once. This clone has a count of ten or more. The sample contains more than one DNA sequence encoding this CDR3.

The sample here was peripheral blood, taken in a trial of Ad26.COV2.S vaccine versus placebo. The TCR was taken from a person between 18 and 65 years old who received the Ad26.COV2.S COVID-19 vaccine or a placebo. The chain employs TRBV28 and TRBJ2-3, with TRBD2 as a possible D gene (5 bases). CDR3 sequence reads: CASSLGGSTDTQYF. The CDR3 bases are TGTGCCAGCAGTTTGGGCGGGAGCACAGATACGCAGTATTTT.